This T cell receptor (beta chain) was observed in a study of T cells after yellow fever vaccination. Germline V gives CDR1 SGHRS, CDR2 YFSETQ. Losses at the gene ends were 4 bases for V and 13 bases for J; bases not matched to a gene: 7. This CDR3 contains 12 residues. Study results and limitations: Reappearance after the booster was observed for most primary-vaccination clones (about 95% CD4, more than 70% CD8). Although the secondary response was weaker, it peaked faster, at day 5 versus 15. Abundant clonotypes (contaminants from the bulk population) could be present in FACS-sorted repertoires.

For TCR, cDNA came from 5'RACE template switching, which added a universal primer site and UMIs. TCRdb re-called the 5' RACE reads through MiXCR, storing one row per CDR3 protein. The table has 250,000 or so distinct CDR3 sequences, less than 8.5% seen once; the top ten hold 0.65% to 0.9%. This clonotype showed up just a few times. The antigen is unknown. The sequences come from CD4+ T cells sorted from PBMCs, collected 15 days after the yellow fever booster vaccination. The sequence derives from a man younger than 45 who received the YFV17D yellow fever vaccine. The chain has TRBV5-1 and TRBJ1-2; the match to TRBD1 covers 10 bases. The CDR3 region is CASSPGQGRCTF. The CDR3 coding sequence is TGCGCCAGCAGCCCGGGACAGGGGCGTTGCACCTTC.